This T cell receptor (beta chain) was found in a study of T-cell memory formation after mild COVID-19. At the level of the study: TCR clusters mostly belonged to single donors.

TCR alpha and TCR beta cDNA libraries with sample barcodes and UMIs came from 5'RACE using constant-segment primers. TCRdb analysed the 5' RACE reads with MiXCR anew, one entry per CDR3 protein. Of around 300,000 distinct CDR3 sequences detected, approximately 8.4% appear once; the ten largest clones hold around a fifth. Study results and limitations: Day 15 to 85 contractors were CD4/CD8 balanced; later expanders leaned CD4+. CD4+ contracting clones were mainly CM and EM; CD8+ ones, EMRA.

This CDR3 region has 16 residues. V lost 1 base to trimming and J lost 6 bases; unmatched junction nucleotides: 6. Germline V lookup: CDR1 KGHDR, CDR2 SFDVKD. This clonotype was seen more than once but under ten times. Its specificity is not known. The sequence derives from a young man who had mild COVID-19 (a few samples of this study predate the infection). Cell type and time point are not known. The specimen was PBMCs or a T cell subset sorted from them (not recorded which). The V call is TRBV24-1, the J call TRBJ2-1; 9 positions agree with TRBD2. The CDR3 is CATSDLERGAFNEQFF. The CDR3 region has the DNA TGTGCCACCAGTGATTTAGAGCGGGGGGCCTTCAATGAGCAGTTCTTC.